The 7 T cell receptor beta chains given below trace back to one sample, sequenced in a study of response to subunit inactivated influenza vaccine. TCRdb analysed the RT-PCR reads with MiXCR anew, one entry per CDR3 protein. In the table there are some 540,000 distinct CDR3 sequences, approximately 24% of which are singletons. Another study also made use of these data, one on T cells expressing NK-cell markers. This second report adds: What made the TCR beta cDNA was 5'RACE template switching with UMIs.

The sample here was CD4+ T cells sorted from PBMCs, taken about 11 days after vaccination. The source of these receptors is a man aged 50 or older who received an inactivated influenza vaccine.

This clonotype showed up just a few times. The chain uses TRBV19 and TRBJ2-4; possible D gene TRBD1, 5 bases. Germline V gene data show CDR1 as LNHDA and CDR2 as SQIVND (reference sequence). Trimming left V 2 bases short and J 3 bases short, with 11 bases between. This CDR3 is built from 15 residues. The CDR3: CASSIRQFDKNIQYF. CDR3 sequence (DNA): TGTGCCAGTAGTATAAGACAGTTCGACAAAAACATTCAGTACTTC.

The count of this clonotype is one. The genes are TRBV20-1 and TRBJ2-5; TRBD2 matches at 9 bases. The CDR3 is 15 residues long. V was pared by 0 bases and J by 6 bases, with 8 bases of the junction left unmatched. Germline CDR1 DFQATT, CDR2 SNEGSKA (reference sequence). The CDR3 bases are TGCAGTGCTAGAGATGTGGCGGGAGGGCCGAAGACCCAGTACTTC. Translation gives CSARDVAGGPKTQYF.

This clonotype has just a few counts. The chain combines TRBV29-1 with TRBJ1-5; D is possibly TRBD1 (6 bases). The germline V and J ends were trimmed by 3 bases and 7 bases, with 13 bases remaining between them. CDR1 is SQVTM, CDR2 ANQGSEA, per germline. CDR3 size: 13 residues. CDR3 protein: CSVDTGRGQPQHF. The CDR3 nucleotides read TGCAGCGTTGACACAGGGCGAGGGCAGCCCCAGCATTTT.

This chain joins TRBV20-1 and TRBJ1-5, with D tentatively TRBD1 (5 bases). The germline V gene encodes CDR1 DFQATT and CDR2 SNEGSKA (reference sequence). With 3 bases removed from V and 4 bases from J, the gap between germline ends came to 16 bases. This CDR3 contains 15 residues. CDR3 region: CSASVTGSGNQPQHF. The CDR3 nucleotides read TGCAGTGCTAGCGTTACAGGCTCAGGGAATCAGCCCCAGCATTTT.

The gene calls are TRBV11-2 and TRBJ2-5, with D perhaps assigned TRBD1 or TRBD2 (5 bases each). This CDR3 has 16 amino acids. CDR1 is SGHAT, CDR2 FQNNGV, per germline. V lost 4 bases and J 2 bases, leaving 17 bases between the germline ends. The CDR3 protein is CASSSTPGLSQETQYF. CDR3 coding DNA: TGTGCCAGCAGCTCGACGCCGGGGCTTTCACAAGAGACCCAGTACTTC.

The CDR3 is CSAGGLAHFEQYF. CDR3 bases: TGCAGTGCTGGGGGACTAGCCCACTTCGAGCAGTACTTC. The chain links TRBV20-1 to TRBJ2-7; TRBD2 agrees at 9 bases. V was pared by 5 bases and J by 6 bases, with 8 bases of the junction left unmatched. Per germline, CDR1 DFQATT and CDR2 SNEGSKA (reference sequence). The CDR3 extends over 13 amino acids.

Many counts were recorded for this clonotype. The rearrangement links TRBV4-1 to TRBJ2-1; D is possibly TRBD2 (7 bases). In germline, CDR1 is MGHRA, CDR2 YSYEKL. The CDR3 has 16 residues. Trimming pared 3 bases from V and 7 bases from J, leaving 19 bases between. CDR3 DNA: TGCGCCAGCAGCCACTGGAGTGGGGGGGCCATGAATGAGCAGTTCTTC. Its protein product is CASSHWSGGAMNEQFF.